This entry describes one T cell receptor (beta chain). This clonotype was observed a few times. Its recognized antigen is unknown. No clone much larger than this one lies a single base away; base qualities are absent. This sample is part of a study of neurological immune-mediated disorders (dated by TCRdb to about 2019). With regard to the full study: Among the 34 multiple sclerosis patients, relapsing-remitting MS accounted for approximately 30 and secondary progressive MS accounted for 3. The cohort was made up of 68 subjects, consisting of roughly 14 HAM/TSP patients, 34 multiple sclerosis patients and around 20 healthy controls. Longitudinal samples, technical triplicates and paired sorted CD4+ and CD8+ T-cell subsets, alongside PBMC samples, were included among the approximately 110 TCR-beta libraries. Peripheral blood TCR-beta repertoires from HTLV-I-associated myelopathy (HAM/TSP) patients, multiple sclerosis patients and healthy controls were compared by UMI-based sequencing.

cDNA was synthesized by template-switch 5'RACE using a primer with a 10-nucleotide random unique molecular identifier that tagged each TCR transcript. Each sequencing run produced over 200 million TCR-beta sequences covering 15-18 subjects. The RNeasy kit was used to extract total RNA. The KAPA Real-time Library Amplification kit was used to amplify TCR-beta VDJ regions with primers for the TCR constant region and the 5'RACE anchor. A first PCR added sample indexes and Illumina adaptors, after which a second PCR increased the library yield. The roughly 650 bp TCR product was size-selected on a 2% E-gel SizeSelection system after Ampure bead purification. Before pooling, library quality was assessed on a Bioanalyzer, concentration was determined with Qubit, and library quantification was performed with the Kapa Library Quantification kit. Libraries were sequenced paired-end 2 x 150 bp on an Illumina HiSeq 2500. To increase sequence diversity, roughly 25-31% phiX was spiked into each library pool. The authors processed their data as follows. The quality-filtered reads were processed with the UMI-based MiGEC pipeline, whose error correction step removed more than 90% of the raw TCR sequences. VDJ genes were aligned to IMGT germline references, and each clonotype was defined by a unique CDR3 amino acid sequence together with V-J genes. VDJtools evaluated clonal expansion, Shannon diversity and CDR3 relatedness (CalcPairwiseDistances, ClusterSamples); CLCbio workbench built phylogenetic trees. Expanded clones were defined as having at least 8 unique UMIs, based on coefficient-of-variation modelling across technical triplicates. TCRdb cleaned the public reads at Q25 with fastp, built clones with MiXCR and kept in-frame beta chains. Every CDR3 protein is listed once, alongside the most common genes and DNA of its rows. TCRdb, rather than the study authors, made the V and J calls. The sample data list some 56,000 distinct CDR3 sequences, and less than 4% of these were observed just once. The top ten hold approximately 5.9% of the sample.

Unsorted PBMC libraries were generated from 2 million PBMCs stored in RNAlater at -80 °C until RNA extraction. Multiple sclerosis patients were enrolled in a US clinical protocol evaluating disease progression by magnetic resonance imaging. Peripheral blood was subjected to Ficoll-Hypaque density gradient centrifugation to isolate PBMCs, which were then cryopreserved in liquid nitrogen. Broader findings and caveats from the paper: The MS cluster showed no association with clinical or MRI features, and the authors stated that larger cohorts are needed. TCR clonal expansion was greatest in HAM/TSP patients and smallest in MS patients, who ranked below even healthy controls. Repertoires from 18 of 34 MS patients were grouped by phylogenetic analysis into a cluster of related CDR3 sequences, suggesting a possible repertoire-level signature. Across subjects, expanded clones never shared an identical CDR3 amino acid sequence, which suggests that the TCR-beta repertoires in every group were private.

V drops 5 bases and J drops 3 bases, leaving 13 bases in between. The germline V gene yields SGHTA for CDR1 and FQGNSA for CDR2. Including cysteine and phenylalanine, the CDR3 has 15 amino acids. The retained sequence is limited to the CDR3, 45 bases, with the frame set at the first base. The receptor's source is a man aged 60 to 69 with multiple sclerosis. Recombination linked TRBV7-2 to TRBJ2-2, with the D gene not clear enough to name. The sequenced sample consisted of PBMCs. The nucleotide sequence reads as follows: TGTGCCAGCAGCCTCATGGCTGCAGACACCGGGGAGCTGTTTTTT. This is translated as CASSLMAADTGELFF.